The clone carrying this T cell receptor (beta chain) was seen a handful of times. This sample was taken from a study of T-cell reconstitution after alpha-beta-depleted transplantation in children. The TCRbeta library was prepared with unique molecular identifiers. From the PCR reads, TCRdb called clonotypes with MiXCR, one entry per CDR3 protein. In the table there are approximately 390,000 distinct CDR3 sequences, roughly a tenth of which are singletons. The CDR3 is 15 amino acids. V was clipped by 3 bases and J by 2 bases, with 16 bases between them. CDR1 and CDR2 (germline): DFQATT, SNEGSKA (reference sequence).

The rearrangement uses TRBV20-1 and TRBJ1-2; the D gene is possibly TRBD1 (6 bases). The sample was PBMCs from the stem cell graft donor, taken from the stem cell graft. The sequence derives from a human donor who donated a stem cell graft to a child with acute myeloid leukemia. This CDR3 is CSASLPTGWNYGYTF. The CDR3 DNA reads TGCAGTGCTAGCCTACCTACAGGGTGGAACTATGGCTACACCTTC.